These 11 T cell receptor beta chains came from one sample sequenced in a study of T cells in Graves' hyperthyroidism and ophthalmopathy. TCR beta CDR3 sequences were amplified from RNA transcripts. HTBI primers were the set used in a first-round RT-PCR of the TCR CDR3. TCRdb independently ran MiXCR on the multiplex PCR reads; one entry per CDR3 protein. Of approximately 530,000 distinct CDR3 sequences in the sample, 16% were seen once. The specimen was blood. The receptors were sampled from a woman aged 18 to 35 with Graves' hyperthyroidism.

This clonotype was picked up many times. This chain joins TRBV7-2 and TRBJ2-1; 7 bases are a match to TRBD1. V trimming: 5 bases; J trimming: 4 bases; junction bases outside the gene matches: 14. Per germline, CDR1 SGHTA and CDR2 FQGNSA. The CDR3 has 17 amino acids. For the CDR3, the DNA is TGTGCCAGCAGCCCAGGGACAGTGCCCCGAGTGTACAATGAGCAGTTCTTC. Translation gives CASSPGTVPRVYNEQFF.

This clonotype has a count of ten or more. V usage is TRBV7-9 and J usage is TRBJ2-5; a weak D match, TRBD1 (7 bases). The CDR3 consists of 13 residues. V lost 6 bases and J 2 bases, leaving 10 bases between the germline ends. Germline loops: CDR1 SEHNR, CDR2 FQNEAQ (reference sequence). CDR3 sequence (DNA): TGTGCCAGCAGGCGGGGACAGCAAGAGACCCAGTACTTC. Residues: CASRRGQQETQYF.

This clonotype was detected only a few times. V and J are TRBV7-9 and TRBJ2-1, with TRBD1 identical over 8 bases. Germline V gene lookup returns CDR1 SEHNR and CDR2 FQNEAQ (reference sequence). CDR3 length: 15 amino acids. V trimming: 1 base; J trimming: 5 bases; junction bases outside the gene matches: 4. The CDR3 region has the DNA TGTGCCAGCAGCTTAGGGGACAGGCTAAACAATGAGCAGTTCTTC. It specifies CASSLGDRLNNEQFF.

This clonotype was counted a few times. The chain carries TRBV12-3 or TRBV12-4 and TRBJ1-3; 9 bases are a match to TRBD1. The CDR3 extends over 16 amino acids. With V trimmed by 0 bases and J by 3 bases, 3 bases remained unmatched. The chain's CDR3 is CASSLAGTGLGNTIYF. The CDR3 DNA sequence: TGTGCCAGCAGTTTAGCCGGGACAGGGCTTGGAAACACCATATATTTT.

The sample holds many counts of this clonotype. CDR3 sequence reads: CASSLLGGAYNEQFF. The CDR3 DNA reads as TGTGCCAGCAGCTTATTGGGCGGGGCCTACAATGAGCAGTTCTTC. The rearrangement joins TRBV11-2 to TRBJ2-1, with a possible D match to TRBD2 (6 bases). V was trimmed by 2 bases and J by 2 bases, leaving 10 bases between them. The CDR3 is made up of 15 amino acids. The germline gives CDR1 SGHAT, CDR2 FQNNGV.

There are a few counts of this clonotype. The rearrangement links TRBV7-9 to TRBJ1-2; TRBD1 matches at 8 bases. The V segment lost 4 bases and the J segment 8 bases; nucleotides outside the gene matches: 3. This CDR3 spans 12 amino acids. The germline V gene has CDR1 SEHNR and CDR2 FQNEAQ (reference sequence). The CDR3 region is CASSSGQAGYTF. The DNA for the CDR3 is TGTGCCAGCAGCTCGGGACAGGCCGGCTACACCTTC.

The chain combines TRBV12-5 with TRBJ1-1; 9 bases map to TRBD1. The CDR3 sequence is 16 residues long. V lost 0 bases and J lost 7; bases outside the gene matches: 9. CDR1 is LGHNT and CDR2 is FRNRAP in the germline V gene. In nucleotides, the CDR3 is TGTGCTAGTGGTTTGGTTTTAGGACAGGGGTTCCTTGAAGCTTTCTTT. Its protein is CASGLVLGQGFLEAFF.

The chain joins TRBV20-1 to TRBJ2-2; D is unresolved. CDR1 and CDR2 from the germline V gene are DFQATT and SNEGSKA (reference sequence). This CDR3 region has 12 residues. Trimming took 2 bases from V and 7 from J, leaving 8 bases between them. The CDR3 protein is CSARSPGGELFF. The CDR3 region has the DNA TGCAGTGCTAGATCCCCCGGCGGGGAGCTGTTTTTT.

This rearrangement joins TRBV3-1 to TRBJ2-1; 9 bases align to TRBD2. Per the germline V gene, CDR1 is LGHDT and CDR2 is YNNKEL (reference sequence). V was pared by 1 base and J by 7 bases, with 8 bases of the junction left unmatched. This CDR3 is built from 16 residues. For the CDR3, the DNA is TGTGCCAGCAGCCAAGCTAGCGGGATGGGTTATAATGAGCAGTTCTTC. Translated, it gives CASSQASGMGYNEQFF.

The chain couples TRBV5-4 to TRBJ2-1, with 8 bases that match TRBD1. Trimming at V came to 0 bases and at J to 7 bases, leaving 3 bases not matched to a gene. Germline V gives CDR1 SGHNT, CDR2 YYREEE (reference sequence). There are 14 residues in the CDR3. DNA of the CDR3: TGTGCCAGCAGCTTGGGGACAGGGCCGAATGAGCAGTTCTTC. This gives the protein CASSLGTGPNEQFF.

This clonotype was seen a few times. The chain has TRBV27 and TRBJ1-2; D is uncertain. Germline assignment: CDR1 MNHEY and CDR2 SMNVEV (reference sequence). The length of the CDR3 is 16 residues. V shed 5 bases and J shed 4 bases, with 20 bases lying between them. This chain's CDR3 is CASSVNILSRSYGYTF. The CDR3 nucleotides read TGTGCCAGCAGTGTCAACATCCTGAGTAGATCCTATGGCTACACCTTC.